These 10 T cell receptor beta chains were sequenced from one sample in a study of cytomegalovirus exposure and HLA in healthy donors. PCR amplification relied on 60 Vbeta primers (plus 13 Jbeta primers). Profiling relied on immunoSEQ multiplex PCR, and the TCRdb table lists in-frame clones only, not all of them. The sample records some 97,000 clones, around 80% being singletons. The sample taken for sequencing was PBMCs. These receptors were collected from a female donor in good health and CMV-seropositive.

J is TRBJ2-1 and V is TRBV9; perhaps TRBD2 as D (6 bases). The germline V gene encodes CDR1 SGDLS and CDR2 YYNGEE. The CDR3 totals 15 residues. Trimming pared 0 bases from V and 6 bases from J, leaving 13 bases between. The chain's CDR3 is CASSVELARINEQFF. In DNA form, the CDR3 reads TGTGCCAGCAGCGTAGAACTAGCCAGGATCAATGAGCAGTTCTTC.

The CDR3 DNA reads as TGTGCCAGCAGCCATTTCGGCGGGATTAGTGAAAAACTGTTTTTT. It yields the protein CASSHFGGISEKLFF. V gene TRBV7-8 combines with J gene TRBJ1-4; D is uncertain. The V end lost 5 bases, the J end lost 7 bases, and 17 bases lay between the germline ends. The germline V gene has CDR1 SGHVS and CDR2 FQNEAQ. This CDR3 spans 15 amino acids.

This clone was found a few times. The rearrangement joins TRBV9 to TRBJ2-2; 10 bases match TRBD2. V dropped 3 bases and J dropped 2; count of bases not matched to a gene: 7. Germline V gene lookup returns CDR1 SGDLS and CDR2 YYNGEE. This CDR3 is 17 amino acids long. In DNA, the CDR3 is TGTGCCAGCAGCGGCTCACGGACTAGCGGAAACACCGGGGAGCTGTTTTTT. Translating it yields CASSGSRTSGNTGELFF.

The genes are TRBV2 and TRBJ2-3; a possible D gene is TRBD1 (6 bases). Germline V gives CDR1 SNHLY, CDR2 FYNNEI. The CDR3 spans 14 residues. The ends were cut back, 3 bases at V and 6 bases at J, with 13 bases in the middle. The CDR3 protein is CASSDGSQGDTQYF. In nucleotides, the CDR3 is TGTGCCAGCAGTGATGGCTCGCAGGGGGATACGCAGTATTTT. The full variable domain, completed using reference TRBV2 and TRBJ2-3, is EPEVTQTPSHQVTQMGQEVILRCVPISNHLYFYWYRQILGQKVEFLVSFYNNEISEKSEIFDDQFSVERPDGSNFTLKIRSTKLEDSAMYFCASSDGSQGDTQYFGPGTRLTVL.

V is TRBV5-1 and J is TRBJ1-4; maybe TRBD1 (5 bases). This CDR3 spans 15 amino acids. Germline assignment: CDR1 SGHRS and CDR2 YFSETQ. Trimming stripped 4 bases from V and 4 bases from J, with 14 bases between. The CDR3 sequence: CASSTQTAGNEKLFF. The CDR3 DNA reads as TGCGCCAGCAGCACCCAGACAGCCGGTAATGAAAAACTGTTTTTT.

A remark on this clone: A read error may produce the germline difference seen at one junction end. CDR3 protein: CASSLGGTAAPMDF. The CDR3 DNA sequence: TGTGCCAGCAGTTTGGGAGGCACAGCGGCACCTATGGACTTC. V and J are TRBV7-2 and TRBJ2-5, with D possibly TRBD2 on 6 matching bases. The germline gives CDR1 SGHTA, CDR2 FQGNSA. The CDR3 loop spans 14 amino acids.

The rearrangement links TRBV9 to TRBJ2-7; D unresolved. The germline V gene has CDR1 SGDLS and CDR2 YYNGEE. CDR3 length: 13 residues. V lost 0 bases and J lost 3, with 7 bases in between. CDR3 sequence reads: CASSVDGYYEQYF. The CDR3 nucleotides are TGTGCCAGCAGCGTAGACGGTTACTACGAGCAGTACTTC.

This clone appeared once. CDR3 sequence (DNA): TGCGCCAGCGCCACGCCGGGACAGGGGATAGATACGCAGTATTTT. This sequence encodes CASATPGQGIDTQYF. The rearrangement links TRBV5-1 to TRBJ2-3; 10 nucleotides align to TRBD1. V lost 7 bases, J lost 5 bases, and 10 bases stayed unmatched. CDR3 length: 15 amino acids. Germline V gene lookup returns CDR1 SGHRS and CDR2 YFSETQ.

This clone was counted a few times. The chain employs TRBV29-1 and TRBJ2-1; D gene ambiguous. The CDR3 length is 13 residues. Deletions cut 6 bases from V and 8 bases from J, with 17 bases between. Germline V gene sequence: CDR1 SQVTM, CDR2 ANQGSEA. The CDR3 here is CSVPTVSTHEQFF. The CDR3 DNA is TGCAGCGTCCCGACTGTGAGCACCCATGAGCAGTTCTTC.

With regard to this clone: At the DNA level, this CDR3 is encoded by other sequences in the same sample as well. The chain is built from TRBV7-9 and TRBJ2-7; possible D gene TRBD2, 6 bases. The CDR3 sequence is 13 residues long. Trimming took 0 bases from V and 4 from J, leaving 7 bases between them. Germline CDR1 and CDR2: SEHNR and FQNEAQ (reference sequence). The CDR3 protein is CASSLAGGYEQYF. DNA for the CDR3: TGTGCCAGCAGCTTAGCCGGGGGTTACGAGCAGTACTTC.